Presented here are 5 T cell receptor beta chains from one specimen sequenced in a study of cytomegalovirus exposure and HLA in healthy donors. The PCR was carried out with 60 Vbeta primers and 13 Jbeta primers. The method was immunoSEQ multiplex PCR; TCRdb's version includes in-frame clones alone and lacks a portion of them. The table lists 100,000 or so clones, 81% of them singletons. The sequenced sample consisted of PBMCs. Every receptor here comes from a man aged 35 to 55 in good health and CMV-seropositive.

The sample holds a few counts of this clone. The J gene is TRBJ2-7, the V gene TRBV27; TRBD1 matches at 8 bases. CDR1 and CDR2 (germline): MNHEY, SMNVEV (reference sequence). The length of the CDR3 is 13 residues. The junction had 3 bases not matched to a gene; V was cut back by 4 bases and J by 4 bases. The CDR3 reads CASSYTGGYEQYF. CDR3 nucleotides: TGTGCCAGCAGTTATACAGGGGGGTACGAGCAGTACTTC.

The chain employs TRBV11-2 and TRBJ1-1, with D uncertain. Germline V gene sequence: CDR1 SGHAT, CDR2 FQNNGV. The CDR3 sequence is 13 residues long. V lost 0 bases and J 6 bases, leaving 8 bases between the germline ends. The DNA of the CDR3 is TGTGCCAGCAGCTTAGATCGGGATGCTGAAGCTTTCTTT. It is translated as CASSLDRDAEAFF.

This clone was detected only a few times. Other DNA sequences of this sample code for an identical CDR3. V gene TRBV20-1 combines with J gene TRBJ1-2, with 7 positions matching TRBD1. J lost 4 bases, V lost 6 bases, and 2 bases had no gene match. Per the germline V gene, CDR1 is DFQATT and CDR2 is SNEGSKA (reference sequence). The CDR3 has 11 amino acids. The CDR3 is CSARDSYGYTF. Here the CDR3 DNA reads TGCAGTGCGAGGGACAGCTATGGCTACACCTTC.

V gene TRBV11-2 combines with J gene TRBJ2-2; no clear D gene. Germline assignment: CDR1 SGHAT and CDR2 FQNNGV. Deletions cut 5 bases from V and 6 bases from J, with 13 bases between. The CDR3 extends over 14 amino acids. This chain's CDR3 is CASSLLSSPGELFF. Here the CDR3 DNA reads TGTGCCAGCAGCCTCCTAAGCTCACCCGGGGAGCTGTTTTTT.

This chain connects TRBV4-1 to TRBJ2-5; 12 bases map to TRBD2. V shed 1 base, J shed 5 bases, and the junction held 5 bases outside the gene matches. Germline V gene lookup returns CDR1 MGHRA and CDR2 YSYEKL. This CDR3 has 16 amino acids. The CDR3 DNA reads TGCGCCAGCAGCCAAGTCGCTAGCGGGGGGGCTGAGACCCAGTACTTC. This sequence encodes CASSQVASGGAETQYF.